A single T cell receptor (beta chain) is shown here with its context. Primers for the PCR totalled 60 Vbeta and 13 Jbeta. Sequenced by immunoSEQ multiplex PCR; TCRdb stores in-frame clones only, minus some. The sample holds around 120,000 clones, around 76% seen once. These data belong to a study of cytomegalovirus exposure and HLA in healthy donors. Healthy bone marrow donors made up the donors. Per germline, CDR1 GTSNPN and CDR2 SVGIG (reference sequence). The CDR3 has 12 residues. With V trimmed by 8 bases and J by 7 bases, 10 bases remained unmatched. The sequenced material came from PBMCs. The J gene is TRBJ1-2, the V gene TRBV30, with 7 bases identical to TRBD1. The TCR originated in a man in his sixties in good health and CMV-seropositive. The CDR3 sequence is CASLQGSSGYTF. CDR3 DNA sequence: TGTGCCAGTTTACAGGGGTCCTCTGGCTACACCTTC.